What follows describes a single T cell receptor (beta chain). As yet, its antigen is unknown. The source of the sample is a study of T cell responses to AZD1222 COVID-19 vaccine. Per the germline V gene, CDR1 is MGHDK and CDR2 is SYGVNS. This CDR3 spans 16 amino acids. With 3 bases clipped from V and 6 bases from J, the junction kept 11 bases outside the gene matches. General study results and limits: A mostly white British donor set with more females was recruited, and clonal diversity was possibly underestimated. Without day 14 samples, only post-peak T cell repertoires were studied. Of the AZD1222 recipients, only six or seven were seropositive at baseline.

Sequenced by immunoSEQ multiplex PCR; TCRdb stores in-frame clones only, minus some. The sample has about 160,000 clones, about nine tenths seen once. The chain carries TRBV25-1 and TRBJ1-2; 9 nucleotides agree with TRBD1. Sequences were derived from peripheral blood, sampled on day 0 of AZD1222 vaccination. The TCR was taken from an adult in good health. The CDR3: CASSDFLGQGYDGYTF. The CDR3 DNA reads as TGTGCCAGCAGTGATTTTCTGGGACAGGGTTATGATGGCTACACCTTC.